The 14 T cell receptor beta chains below come from one sample, sequenced in a study of CD8 T cells in Susac syndrome. The RNA, about 0.5 to 1 ug, was put through reverse transcription using random hexamers. TCRdb recomputed calls from the immunoSEQ multiplex PCR reads with MiXCR, one row per CDR3 protein. The sample includes 100,000 or so distinct CDR3 sequences, over 90% of them seen just once. Sequencing input: CD4+ T cells from PBMCs. The receptors derive from a human donor in good health.

The chain has TRBV20-1 and TRBJ2-1; maybe TRBD1 (5 bases). Trimming took 4 bases from V and 0 from J, leaving 19 bases between them. In germline, CDR1 is DFQATT, CDR2 SNEGSKA (reference sequence). This CDR3 contains 17 residues. CDR3 in amino acids: CSATGPSGNNSYNEQFF. The CDR3 DNA reads TGCAGTGCTACCGGCCCTTCAGGGAATAACTCCTACAATGAGCAGTTCTTC.

This clonotype was observed a handful of times. This chain uses TRBV14 with TRBJ1-5; D remains unclear. The CDR3 consists of 14 residues. Trimming took off 1 base at V and 6 bases at J, with 10 bases between the two ends. Germline-derived CDR1 and CDR2 are SGHDN and FVKESK. This CDR3 reads CASSQGGGGQPQHF. CDR3 DNA: TGTGCCAGCAGCCAAGGGGGAGGCGGTCAGCCCCAGCATTTT.

The chain joins TRBV7-2 to TRBJ1-2; D uncertain. Per germline, CDR1 SGHTA and CDR2 FQGNSA. Trimming removed 1 base from V and 7 bases from J, with 16 bases in between. This CDR3 spans 15 amino acids. CDR3 region: CASSLGLTAGGGYTF. CDR3 sequence (DNA): TGTGCCAGCAGCTTAGGATTGACGGCAGGTGGTGGCTACACCTTC.

The gene calls are TRBV6-5 and TRBJ2-2; D is uncertain. This CDR3 region has 16 residues. V lost 3 bases to trimming and J lost 1 base, with 12 bases between them. Germline values: CDR1 MNHEY, CDR2 SVGAGI. The CDR3 bases are TGTGCCAGCAGTTATCGTCTACAGATGAACACCGGGGAGCTGTTTTTT. Translating it yields CASSYRLQMNTGELFF.

Written as DNA, the CDR3 is TGCAGTGCGAGGAGCTTGTCATCAACTAATGAAAAACTGTTTTTT. Protein sequence: CSARSLSSTNEKLFF. The genes are TRBV20-1 and TRBJ1-4, with D uncertain. V shed 6 bases and J shed 0 bases, with 14 bases lying between them. The CDR3 runs 15 residues. Germline CDR1 DFQATT, CDR2 SNEGSKA (reference sequence).

This rearrangement joins TRBV7-3 to TRBJ2-3; 10 bases align to TRBD2. V shed 2 bases and J 0 bases; nucleotides not matched to a gene: 11. Per the germline V gene, CDR1 is SGHTA and CDR2 is FQGTGA. This CDR3 comprises 19 residues. CDR3 loop: CASSLLAAPSGRSTDTQYF. The DNA of the CDR3 is TGTGCCAGCAGCTTACTAGCCGCCCCTAGCGGGAGAAGCACAGATACGCAGTATTTT.

This clonotype was seen a handful of times. V gene TRBV4-1 combines with J gene TRBJ1-2, with 7 bases fitting TRBD1. Trimming at V came to 1 base and at J to 5 bases, leaving 4 bases not matched to a gene. Germline CDR1 reads MGHRA; CDR2 reads YSYEKL. The CDR3 runs 14 residues. DNA of the CDR3: TGCGCCAGCAGCCAAGGGACAGGAGGGTATGGCTACACCTTC. It encodes CASSQGTGGYGYTF.

The chain links TRBV6-2 or TRBV6-3 to TRBJ2-3, with D perhaps given as TRBD1 or TRBD2 (5 bases each). The CDR3 totals 16 residues. CDR1 is MNHEY, CDR2 SVGEGT, per germline. V lost 4 bases and J 3 bases, leaving 17 bases between the germline ends. The CDR3 reads CASSSRSGTSTDTQYF. In nucleotides, the CDR3 is TGTGCCAGCAGTTCCCGATCCGGGACGTCGACAGATACGCAGTATTTT.

The V call is TRBV5-1, the J call TRBJ2-7; no firm D call. The germline V gene encodes CDR1 SGHRS and CDR2 YFSETQ. V gave up 5 bases and J gave up 0 bases, with 15 bases separating them. CDR3 length: 15 amino acids. The CDR3 sequence is CASRPYSITSYEQYF. CDR3 in DNA: TGCGCCAGCAGACCCTATTCCATCACCTCCTACGAGCAGTACTTC.

This rearrangement joins TRBV5-6 to TRBJ1-5; D perhaps matches TRBD1 (6 bases). V lost 4 bases, J lost 1 base, and 15 bases lay in between. The CDR3 contains 16 residues. The V gene's germline CDR1 is SGHDT and CDR2 YYEEEE. CDR3 sequence: CASSARPGTSNQPQHF. CDR3 nucleotide sequence: TGTGCCAGCAGCGCCCGGCCAGGGACAAGCAATCAGCCCCAGCATTTT.

The chain uses TRBV29-1 and TRBJ2-7, with D possibly TRBD2 on 6 matching bases. V lost 4 bases and J lost 0, with 10 bases in between. CDR1 SQVTM and CDR2 ANQGSEA come from the germline V gene. The CDR3 totals 13 residues. Written as DNA, the CDR3 is TGCAGCGTTGCGGGGGTCATCTCCTACGAGCAGTACTTC. Amino acid sequence: CSVAGVISYEQYF.

V usage is TRBV19 and J usage is TRBJ1-2; TRBD1 matches 7 bases. Trimming at V came to 5 bases and at J to 4 bases, leaving 13 bases not matched to a gene. The CDR3 runs to 16 residues. Per the germline V gene, CDR1 is LNHDA and CDR2 is SQIVND (reference sequence). CDR3 coding DNA: TGTGCCAGTAGTGCCCCCGGGACAGCACTTTTCTATGGCTACACCTTC. Its protein is CASSAPGTALFYGYTF.

The CDR3 sequence: CASSANSRTKNEKLFF. CDR3 nucleotide sequence: TGTGCCAGCAGCGCAAACTCGCGGACCAAGAATGAAAAACTGTTTTTT. The rearrangement uses TRBV14 and TRBJ1-4, with no clear D. Trimming pared 5 bases from V and 5 bases from J, leaving 18 bases between. The CDR3 runs 16 residues. The germline CDR1 and CDR2 sequences are SGHDN and FVKESK.

The gene calls are TRBV7-6 and TRBJ2-1; D gene uncertain. The germline V gene encodes CDR1 SGHVS and CDR2 FNYEAQ. Trimming cost V 6 bases and J 4 bases, with 10 bases left between them. The CDR3 has 13 residues. The CDR3 nucleotides are TGTGCCAGCAGTCACTTAGATTACAATGAGCAGTTCTTC. This translates into CASSHLDYNEQFF. Combining the CDR3 with reference TRBV7-6 and TRBJ2-1 gives the whole variable domain GAGVSQSPRYKVTKRGQDVALRCDPISGHVSLYWYRQALGQGPEFLTYFNYEAQQDKSGLPNDRFSAERPEGSISTLTIQRTEQRDSAMYRCASSHLDYNEQFFGPGTRLTVL.